Below are 5 T cell receptor beta chains sequenced from a single sample in a study of blood T cells in healthy people across ages. Alongside a J-beta primer mix, a sample-barcoded 5' primer served in a second PCR lasting 7 to 11 cycles. TCRdb passed the 5' RACE reads through MiXCR, listing each CDR3 protein once. This sample has around 800,000 distinct CDR3 sequences, with 62% found just once. Input material: blood. The receptors shown here come from a man between 25 and 39 years old in good health.

V is TRBV3-1 and J is TRBJ2-2; 12 bases map to TRBD1. CDR1 LGHDT and CDR2 YNNKEL come from the germline V gene (reference sequence). J was trimmed by 7 bases and V by 3 bases; bases with no gene match: 6. The CDR3 is made up of 16 amino acids. The DNA of the CDR3 is TGTGCCAGCAGCCAGGGACAGGGGGCAAAAGGCGGGGAGCTGTTTTTT. This encodes CASSQGQGAKGGELFF.

This chain links TRBV18 with TRBJ1-5; tentative D call: TRBD1 (5 bases). V dropped 6 bases and J dropped 6 bases, with 18 bases sitting between them. The CDR3 spans 15 residues. Looked up from germline, CDR1 is KGHSH and CDR2 is LQKENI. CDR3 in amino acids: CASSPESGGRQPQHF. CDR3 nucleotide sequence: TGTGCCAGCTCCCCTGAGAGCGGGGGACGTCAGCCCCAGCATTTT. Together with reference TRBV18 and TRBJ1-5, the CDR3 gives the full variable domain: NAGVMQNPRHLVRRRGQEARLRCSPMKGHSHVYWYRQLPEEGLKFMVYLQKENIIDESGMPKERFSAEFPKEGPSILRIQQVVRGDSAAYFCASSPESGGRQPQHFGDGTRLSIL.

The gene calls are TRBV29-1 and TRBJ2-3, with D perhaps TRBD1 (5 bases). Deletions cut 2 bases from V and 1 base from J, with 13 bases between. CDR3 length: 15 residues. The V gene's germline CDR1 is SQVTM and CDR2 ANQGSEA. The CDR3 coding sequence is TGCAGCGTTGAATCAGGGTGCCTCGGCACAGATACGCAGTATTTT. It translates to CSVESGCLGTDTQYF.

V usage is TRBV11-2 and J usage is TRBJ2-1; D ambiguous. This CDR3 has 12 amino acids. V was clipped by 5 bases and J by 9 bases, with 11 bases between them. The germline V gene encodes CDR1 SGHAT and CDR2 FQNNGV. The DNA for the CDR3 is TGTGCCAGCAGCCGACCGCTAGGTGAGCAGTTCTTC. Protein: CASSRPLGEQFF.

The V call is TRBV3-1, the J call TRBJ2-1; 10 nucleotides line up with TRBD2. In germline, CDR1 is LGHDT, CDR2 YNNKEL (reference sequence). CDR3 length: 15 amino acids. Germline trimming cut 4 bases from V and 8 bases from J; bases unmatched to any gene: 8. This CDR3 is CASSPSSGGGHEQFF. CDR3 nucleotides: TGTGCCAGCAGCCCCTCAAGCGGGGGGGGGCATGAGCAGTTCTTC.